This T cell receptor beta chain was identified in a study of T cell repertoires in cytomegalovirus infection. Trimming shortened V by 7 bases and J by 7 bases, and 10 bases separated the two germline ends. The germline V gene encodes CDR1 SQVTM and CDR2 ANQGSEA. CDR3 length: 10 residues. In TCRdb, the reads were re-called with MiXCR into one record per CDR3 protein. Of fewer than 200,000 distinct CDR3 sequences listed, about 20% were seen once; the top ten hold about 2.9%. This clonotype was found a few times. Sequencing was done on a sample of PBMCs. This receptor was obtained from a human donor in good health (CMV status not recorded). Some clones in this sample may be carry-over from other donors' samples. V usage is TRBV29-1 and J usage is TRBJ1-1; perhaps TRBD1 as D (5 bases). The CDR3 protein is CSAGRLEAFF. CDR3 nucleotides: TGCAGCGCGGGACGGCTTGAAGCTTTCTTT.